A single sample gave rise to the 4 T cell receptor beta chains below, sequenced in a study of identical twins. TCRdb re-called the 5' RACE reads through MiXCR, storing one row per CDR3 protein. The sample consists of hundreds of thousands of distinct CDR3 sequences, roughly 6% of them appearing once. Sequenced material: naive T cells sorted from blood. The receptors stem from a man between 18 and 29 years old in good health.

This clonotype was recorded a few times. The chain combines TRBV7-9 with TRBJ2-7, with 9 nucleotides matching TRBD1. Germline loops: CDR1 SEHNR, CDR2 FQNEAQ (reference sequence). This CDR3 is 17 amino acids long. After removal of 4 bases from V and 3 bases from J, the junction contained 13 bases not matched to a gene. This chain's CDR3 is CASSSSGTGLASYEQYF. The CDR3 DNA sequence: TGTGCCAGCAGCTCTTCCGGGACAGGGCTTGCCAGCTACGAGCAGTACTTC.

This clonotype was observed at least ten times. The V call is TRBV29-1, the J call TRBJ2-3; possibly TRBD2 for D (6 bases). Trimming took off 6 bases at V and 5 bases at J, with 6 bases between the two ends. Looked up from germline, CDR1 is SQVTM and CDR2 is ANQGSEA. The length of the CDR3 is 10 residues. The CDR3 region is CSVAGDTQYF. The CDR3 DNA is TGCAGCGTAGCGGGAGATACGCAGTATTTT.

This clonotype appeared a few times. The gene calls are TRBV29-1 and TRBJ2-7; TRBD2 aligns across 8 bases. J gave up 0 bases and V 4 bases, and 2 bases lay outside the gene matches. Germline V gene lookup returns CDR1 SQVTM and CDR2 ANQGSEA. The CDR3 consists of 13 residues. As DNA, the CDR3 is TGCAGCGTTGTAGCGGGAAGCTCCTACGAGCAGTACTTC. Amino acids: CSVVAGSSYEQYF.

In this sample, this clonotype turned up a few times. The chain is built from TRBV20-1 and TRBJ2-1, with no clear D. V was shortened by 4 bases and J by 0 bases, with 7 bases between the two germline ends. The CDR3 has 13 amino acids. Germline V gene lookup returns CDR1 DFQATT and CDR2 SNEGSKA (reference sequence). The CDR3 nucleotides are TGCAGTGCTACTCCGAGCTCCTACAATGAGCAGTTCTTC. The encoded protein is CSATPSSYNEQFF.